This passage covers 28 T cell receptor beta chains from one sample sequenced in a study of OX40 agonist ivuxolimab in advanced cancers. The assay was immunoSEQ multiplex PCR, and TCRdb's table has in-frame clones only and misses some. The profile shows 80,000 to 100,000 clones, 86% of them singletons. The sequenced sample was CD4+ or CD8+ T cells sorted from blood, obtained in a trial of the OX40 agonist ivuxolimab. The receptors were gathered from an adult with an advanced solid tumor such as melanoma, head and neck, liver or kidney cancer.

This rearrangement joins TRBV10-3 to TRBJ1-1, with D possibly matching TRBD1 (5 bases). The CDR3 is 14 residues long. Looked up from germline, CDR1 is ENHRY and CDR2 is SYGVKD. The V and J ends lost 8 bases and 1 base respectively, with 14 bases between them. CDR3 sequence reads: CAISTKDTNTEAFF. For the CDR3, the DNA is TGTGCCATCTCAACCAAGGACACGAACACTGAAGCTTTCTTT.

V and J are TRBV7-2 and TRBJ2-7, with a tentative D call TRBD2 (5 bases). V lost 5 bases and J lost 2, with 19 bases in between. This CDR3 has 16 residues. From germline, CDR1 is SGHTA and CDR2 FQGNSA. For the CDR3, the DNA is TGTGCCAGCAGCCCCCTCGCGGGTGTGCGAACCTACGAGCAGTACTTC. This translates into CASSPLAGVRTYEQYF.

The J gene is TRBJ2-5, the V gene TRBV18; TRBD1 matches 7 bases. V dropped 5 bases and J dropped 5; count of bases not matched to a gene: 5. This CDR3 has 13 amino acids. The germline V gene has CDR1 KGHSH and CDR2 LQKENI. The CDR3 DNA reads TGTGCCAGCTCAAGACAGGGCGGGGAGACCCAGTACTTC. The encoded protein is CASSRQGGETQYF.

CDR3 in DNA: TGTGCCAGCAGCTCGCCGGGACAGGGGAATGAAAAACTGTTTTTT. Amino acid sequence: CASSSPGQGNEKLFF. The chain couples TRBV5-5 to TRBJ1-4; the match to TRBD1 covers 10 bases. Germline lookup yields CDR1 SGHKS and CDR2 YYEKEE (reference sequence). The length of the CDR3 is 15 residues. Germline trimming cut 3 bases from V and 5 bases from J; bases unmatched to any gene: 4.

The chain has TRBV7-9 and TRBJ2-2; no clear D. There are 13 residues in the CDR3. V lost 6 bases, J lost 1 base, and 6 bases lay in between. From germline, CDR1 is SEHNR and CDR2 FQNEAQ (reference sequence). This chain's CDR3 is CASSRQNTGELFF. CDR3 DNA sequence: TGTGCCAGCAGTCGACAGAACACCGGGGAGCTGTTTTTT.

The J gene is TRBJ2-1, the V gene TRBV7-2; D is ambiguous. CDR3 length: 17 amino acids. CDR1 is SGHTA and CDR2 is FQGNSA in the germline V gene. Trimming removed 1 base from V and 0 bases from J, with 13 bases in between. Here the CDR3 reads CASSLGYKPSSYNEQFF. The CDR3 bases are TGTGCCAGCAGCTTAGGTTACAAACCGAGCTCCTACAATGAGCAGTTCTTC. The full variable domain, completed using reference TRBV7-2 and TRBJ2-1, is GAGVSQSPSNKVTEKGKDVELRCDPISGHTALYWYRQSLGQGLEFLIYFQGNSAPDKSGLPSDRFSAERTGGSVSTLTIQRTQQEDSAVYLCASSLGYKPSSYNEQFFGPGTRLTVL.

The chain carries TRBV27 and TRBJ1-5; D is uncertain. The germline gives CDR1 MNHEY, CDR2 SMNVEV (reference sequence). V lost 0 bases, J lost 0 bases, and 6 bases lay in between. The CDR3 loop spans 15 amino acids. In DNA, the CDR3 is TGTGCCAGCAGTTTATCCAGTTATAGCAATCAGCCCCAGCATTTT. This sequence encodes CASSLSSYSNQPQHF.

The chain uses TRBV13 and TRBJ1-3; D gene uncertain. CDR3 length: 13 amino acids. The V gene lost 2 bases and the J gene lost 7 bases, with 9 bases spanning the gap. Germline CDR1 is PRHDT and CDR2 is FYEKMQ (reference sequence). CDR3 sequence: CASSLMAGNTIYF. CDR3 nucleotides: TGTGCCAGCAGCTTAATGGCGGGGAACACCATATATTTT.

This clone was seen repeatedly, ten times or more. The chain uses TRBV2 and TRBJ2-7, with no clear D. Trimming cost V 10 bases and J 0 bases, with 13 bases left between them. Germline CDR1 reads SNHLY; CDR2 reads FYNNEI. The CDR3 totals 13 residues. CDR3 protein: CATVPSDSYEQYF. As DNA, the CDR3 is TGTGCCACTGTCCCTTCAGACTCCTACGAGCAGTACTTC.

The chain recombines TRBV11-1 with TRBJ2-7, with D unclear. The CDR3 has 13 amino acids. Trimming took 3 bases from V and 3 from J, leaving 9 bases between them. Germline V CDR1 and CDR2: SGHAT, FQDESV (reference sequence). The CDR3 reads CASSFVESYEQYF. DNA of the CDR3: TGTGCCAGCAGCTTCGTGGAAAGCTACGAGCAGTACTTC.

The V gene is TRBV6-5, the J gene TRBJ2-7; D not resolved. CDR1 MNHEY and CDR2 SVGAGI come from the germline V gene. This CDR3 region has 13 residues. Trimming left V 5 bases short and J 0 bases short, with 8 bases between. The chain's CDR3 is CASSKSSSYEQYF. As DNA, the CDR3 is TGTGCCAGCAGTAAGAGTAGCTCCTACGAGCAGTACTTC.

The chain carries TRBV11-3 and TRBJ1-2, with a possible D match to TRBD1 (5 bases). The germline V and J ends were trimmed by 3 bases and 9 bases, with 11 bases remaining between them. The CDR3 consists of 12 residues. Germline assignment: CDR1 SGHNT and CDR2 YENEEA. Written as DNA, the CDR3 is TGTGCCAGCAGCTTTGAACAGGCCAGCTACACCTTC. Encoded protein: CASSFEQASYTF. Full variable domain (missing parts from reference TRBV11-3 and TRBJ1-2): EAGVVQSPRYKIIEKKQPVAFWCNPISGHNTLYWYLQNLGQGPELLIRYENEEAVDDSQLPKDRFSAERLKGVDSTLKIQPAELGDSAVYLCASSFEQASYTFGSGTRLTVV.

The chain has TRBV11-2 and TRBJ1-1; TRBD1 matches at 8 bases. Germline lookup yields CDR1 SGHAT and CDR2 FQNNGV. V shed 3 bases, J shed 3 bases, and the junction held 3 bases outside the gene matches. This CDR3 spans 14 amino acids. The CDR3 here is CASSFYRGDTEAFF. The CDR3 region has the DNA TGTGCCAGCAGCTTTTACAGGGGGGACACTGAAGCTTTCTTT. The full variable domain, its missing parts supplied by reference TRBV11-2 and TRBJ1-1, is EAGVAQSPRYKIIEKRQSVAFWCNPISGHATLYWYQQILGQGPKLLIQFQNNGVVDDSQLPKDRFSAERLKGVDSTLKIQPAKLEDSAVYLCASSFYRGDTEAFFGQGTRLTVV.

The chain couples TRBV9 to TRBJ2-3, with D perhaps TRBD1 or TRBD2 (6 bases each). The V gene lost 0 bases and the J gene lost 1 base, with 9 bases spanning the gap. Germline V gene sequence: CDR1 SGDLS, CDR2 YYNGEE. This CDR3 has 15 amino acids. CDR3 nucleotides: TGTGCCAGCAGCGTAGAGGGGGGCGGCACAGATACGCAGTATTTT. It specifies CASSVEGGGTDTQYF.

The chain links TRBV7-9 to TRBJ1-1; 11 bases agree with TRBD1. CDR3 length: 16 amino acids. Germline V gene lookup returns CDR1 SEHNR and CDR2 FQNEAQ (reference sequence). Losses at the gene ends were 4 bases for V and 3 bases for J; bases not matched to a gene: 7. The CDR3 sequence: CASSYRDRGSDTEAFF. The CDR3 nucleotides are TGTGCCAGCAGCTATAGGGACAGGGGGTCGGACACTGAAGCTTTCTTT.

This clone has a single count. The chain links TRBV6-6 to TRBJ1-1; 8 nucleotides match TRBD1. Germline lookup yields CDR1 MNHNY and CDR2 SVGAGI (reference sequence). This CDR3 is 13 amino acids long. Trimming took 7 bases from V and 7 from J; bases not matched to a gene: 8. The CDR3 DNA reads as TGTGCCAGCACCCGGGGACAGGCGGGTGAAGCTTTCTTT. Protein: CASTRGQAGEAFF.

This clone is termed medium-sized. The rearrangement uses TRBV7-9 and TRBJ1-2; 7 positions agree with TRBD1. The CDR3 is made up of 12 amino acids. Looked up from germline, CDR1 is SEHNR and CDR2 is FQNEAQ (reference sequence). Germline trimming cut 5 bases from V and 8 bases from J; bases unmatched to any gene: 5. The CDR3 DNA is TGTGCCAGCAGCCGACAGACAGGGGGCTACACCTTC. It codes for CASSRQTGGYTF.

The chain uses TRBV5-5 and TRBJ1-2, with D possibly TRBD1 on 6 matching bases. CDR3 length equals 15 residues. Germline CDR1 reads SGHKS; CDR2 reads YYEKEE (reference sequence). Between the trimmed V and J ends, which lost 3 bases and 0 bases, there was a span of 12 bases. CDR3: CASSSYTGTNYGYTF. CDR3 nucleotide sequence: TGTGCCAGCAGCTCCTATACAGGGACTAACTATGGCTACACCTTC.

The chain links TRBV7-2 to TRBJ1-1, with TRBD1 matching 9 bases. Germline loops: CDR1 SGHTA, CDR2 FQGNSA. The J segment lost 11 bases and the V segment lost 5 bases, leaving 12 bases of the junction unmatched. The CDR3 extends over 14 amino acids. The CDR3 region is CASSETGGSLRAFF. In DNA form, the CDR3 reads TGTGCCAGCAGCGAGACAGGGGGGAGCTTGAGGGCTTTCTTT.

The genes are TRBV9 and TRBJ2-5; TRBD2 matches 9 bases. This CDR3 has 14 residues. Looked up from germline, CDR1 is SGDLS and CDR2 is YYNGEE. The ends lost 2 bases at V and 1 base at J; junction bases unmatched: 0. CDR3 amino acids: CASSVGLAQETQYF. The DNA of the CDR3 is TGTGCCAGCAGCGTGGGACTAGCCCAAGAGACCCAGTACTTC.

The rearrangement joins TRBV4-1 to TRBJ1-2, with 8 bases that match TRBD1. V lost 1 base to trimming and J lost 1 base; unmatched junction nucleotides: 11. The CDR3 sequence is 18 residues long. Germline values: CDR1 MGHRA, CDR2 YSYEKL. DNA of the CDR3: TGCGCCAGCAGCCAAGGGACAGGGTCCCTTCCGAATAACTATGGCTACACCTTC. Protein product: CASSQGTGSLPNNYGYTF.

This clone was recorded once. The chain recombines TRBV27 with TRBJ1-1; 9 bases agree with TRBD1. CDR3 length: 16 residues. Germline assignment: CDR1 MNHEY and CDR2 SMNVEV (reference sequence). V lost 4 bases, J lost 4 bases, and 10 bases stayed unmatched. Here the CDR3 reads CASSSPTGGWGTEAFF. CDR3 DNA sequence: TGTGCCAGCAGTTCGCCCACAGGGGGCTGGGGCACTGAAGCTTTCTTT.

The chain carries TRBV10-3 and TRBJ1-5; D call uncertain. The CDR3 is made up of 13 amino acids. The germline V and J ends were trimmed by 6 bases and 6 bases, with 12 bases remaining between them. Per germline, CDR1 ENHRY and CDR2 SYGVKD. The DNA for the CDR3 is TGTGCCATCAGAAGGGAGGCGGGTCAGCCCCAGCATTTT. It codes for CAIRREAGQPQHF.

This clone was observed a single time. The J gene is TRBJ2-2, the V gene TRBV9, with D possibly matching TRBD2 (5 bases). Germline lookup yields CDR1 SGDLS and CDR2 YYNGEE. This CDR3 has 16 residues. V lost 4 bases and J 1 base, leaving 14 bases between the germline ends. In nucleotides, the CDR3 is TGTGCCAGCAGCTCCCTTGGGAGCTTGAACACCGGGGAGCTGTTTTTT. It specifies CASSSLGSLNTGELFF.

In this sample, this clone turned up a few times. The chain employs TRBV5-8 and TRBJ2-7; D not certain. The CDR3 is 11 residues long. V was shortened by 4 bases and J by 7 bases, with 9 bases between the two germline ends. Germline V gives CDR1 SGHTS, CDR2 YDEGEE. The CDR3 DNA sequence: TGTGCCAGCAGCGAAAGGCTGGAGCAGTACTTC. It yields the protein CASSERLEQYF.

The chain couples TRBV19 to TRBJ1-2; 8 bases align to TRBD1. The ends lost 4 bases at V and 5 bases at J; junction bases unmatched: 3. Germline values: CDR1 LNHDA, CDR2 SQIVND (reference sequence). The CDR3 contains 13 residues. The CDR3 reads CASSRQGAYGYTF. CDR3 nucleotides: TGTGCCAGTAGTAGGCAGGGGGCTTATGGCTACACCTTC.

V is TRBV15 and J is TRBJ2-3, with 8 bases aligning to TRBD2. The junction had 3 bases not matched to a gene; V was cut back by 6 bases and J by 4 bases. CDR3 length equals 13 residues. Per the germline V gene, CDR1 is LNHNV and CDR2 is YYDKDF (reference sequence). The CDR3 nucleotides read TGTGCCACCAGGGGTAGCGGGGCAGATACGCAGTATTTT. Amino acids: CATRGSGADTQYF.

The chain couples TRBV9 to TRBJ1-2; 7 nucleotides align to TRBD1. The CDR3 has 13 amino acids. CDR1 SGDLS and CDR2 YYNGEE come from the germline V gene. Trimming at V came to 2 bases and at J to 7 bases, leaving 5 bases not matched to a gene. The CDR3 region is CASSVRDRVGYTF. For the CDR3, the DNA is TGTGCCAGCAGCGTTCGAGACAGGGTTGGCTACACCTTC.